Each of the 14 T cell receptor beta chains below was sequenced from the same sample in a study of control samples from healthy donors and cancer patients. Using immunoSEQ multiplex PCR, the repertoire was profiled, and TCRdb retains in-frame clones only, with some absent. The data hold under 150,000 clones, with roughly 91% observed a single time. Material for sequencing was PBMCs. All receptors derive from a middle-aged man with head and neck cancer.

This chain connects TRBV11-2 to TRBJ2-7; D tentatively reads TRBD1 or TRBD2 (5 bases each). Germline loops: CDR1 SGHAT, CDR2 FQNNGV. V dropped 3 bases and J dropped 7 bases, with 10 bases sitting between them. This CDR3 comprises 12 residues. CDR3 region: CASSFPGREQYF. CDR3 coding DNA: TGTGCCAGCAGCTTCCCAGGGAGAGAGCAGTACTTC.

This rearrangement joins TRBV27 to TRBJ1-6; D call uncertain. This CDR3 is 13 amino acids long. Germline V lookup: CDR1 MNHEY, CDR2 SMNVEV (reference sequence). The germline V and J ends were trimmed by 7 bases and 14 bases, with 18 bases remaining between them. The CDR3, as DNA: TGTGCCAGCAATATTAGGCCGGGTGCAGCCCTCCACTTT. It yields the protein CASNIRPGAALHF.

The V and J genes are TRBV5-6 and TRBJ1-2; 7 bases line up with TRBD1. The germline V gene has CDR1 SGHDT and CDR2 YYEEEE. With 3 bases clipped from V and 4 bases from J, the junction kept 9 bases outside the gene matches. The CDR3 extends over 15 amino acids. The CDR3 protein is CASSYRDSGGYGYTF. CDR3 bases: TGTGCCAGCAGCTACCGGGACAGCGGCGGCTATGGCTACACCTTC.

The chain is built from TRBV25-1 and TRBJ2-2, with 7 bases that match TRBD1. Germline trimming cut 6 bases from V and 2 bases from J; bases unmatched to any gene: 6. Germline assignment: CDR1 MGHDK and CDR2 SYGVNS. This CDR3 spans 15 amino acids. The CDR3: CASSNRGSNTGELFF. Written as DNA, the CDR3 is TGTGCCAGCAGCAACAGGGGATCAAACACCGGGGAGCTGTTTTTT.

This clone was seen once. The chain employs TRBV11-2 and TRBJ2-7, with 9 bases identical to TRBD1. V was clipped by 5 bases and J by 5 bases; unmatched bases: 7. This CDR3 comprises 14 residues. Germline V gives CDR1 SGHAT, CDR2 FQNNGV. The CDR3 is CASSLWGQGHEQYF. The CDR3 DNA is TGTGCCAGCAGCCTATGGGGACAGGGACACGAGCAGTACTTC.

The chain links TRBV18 to TRBJ2-3; D remains unclear. Germline CDR1 reads KGHSH; CDR2 reads LQKENI. The CDR3 totals 14 residues. Trimming stripped 4 bases from V and 1 base from J, with 9 bases between. The CDR3 loop is CASSLTDRTDTQYF. CDR3 nucleotide sequence: TGTGCCAGCTCACTAACCGACCGCACAGATACGCAGTATTTT.

The V call is TRBV7-8, the J call TRBJ2-5; D ambiguous. V gave up 5 bases and J gave up 1 base, with 2 bases separating them. The CDR3 runs 11 residues. Germline values: CDR1 SGHVS, CDR2 FQNEAQ. CDR3 amino acids: CASSAQETQYF. The CDR3 region has the DNA TGTGCCAGCAGCGCCCAAGAGACCCAGTACTTC.

In DNA, the CDR3 is TGTGCCAGCATCCATAACGGCAGGGGAGGTGAAGCTTTCTTT. Amino acids: CASIHNGRGGEAFF. V and J are TRBV27 and TRBJ1-1, with D maybe TRBD1 (6 bases). This CDR3 contains 14 residues. Germline-derived CDR1 and CDR2 are MNHEY and SMNVEV (reference sequence). V was cut by 7 bases and J by 7 bases, with 19 bases left in between.

The chain employs TRBV28 and TRBJ2-7, with a weak D call TRBD1 (6 bases). V was pared by 9 bases and J by 1 base, with 13 bases between. The CDR3 consists of 13 residues. Germline lookup yields CDR1 MDHEN and CDR2 SYDVKM. CDR3 coding DNA: TGTGCCAGTGGTTGGGGGCTTTCCTACGAGCAGTACTTC. The encoded protein is CASGWGLSYEQYF. Using reference TRBV28 and TRBJ2-7 for the parts outside the CDR3, the full variable domain is DVKVTQSSRYLVKRTGEKVFLECVQDMDHENMFWYRQDPGLGLRLIYFSYDVKMKEKGDIPEGYSVSREKKERFSLILESASTNQTSMYLCASGWGLSYEQYFGPGTRLTVT.

This chain uses TRBV6-4 with TRBJ2-3, with TRBD1 matching over 7 bases. The germline V gene has CDR1 MRHNA and CDR2 SNTAGT. This CDR3 comprises 15 residues. The trim removed 0 bases at V and 5 bases at J, leaving 5 bases unmatched. In DNA form, the CDR3 reads TGTGCCAGCAGTGACTCAGGGACAGCAATAGATACGCAGTATTTT. Protein: CASSDSGTAIDTQYF.

CDR3 sequence (DNA): TGTGCCAGCAGTCCGTGGCGGGAGGGCCTTTTGTTCTTC. Translation: CASSPWREGLLFF. The chain couples TRBV28 to TRBJ2-1, with 9 bases aligning to TRBD2. CDR1 is MDHEN, CDR2 SYDVKM, per germline. The CDR3 sequence is 13 residues long. The junction had 11 bases not matched to a gene; V was cut back by 5 bases and J by 15 bases.

The V gene is TRBV9, the J gene TRBJ2-2, with 9 nucleotides matching TRBD1. Germline loops: CDR1 SGDLS, CDR2 YYNGEE. The CDR3 is 13 residues long. The junction had 2 bases not matched to a gene; V was cut back by 5 bases and J by 6 bases. As DNA, the CDR3 is TGTGCCAGCAGTCGACAGGGGGCCGGGGAGCTGTTTTTT. It specifies CASSRQGAGELFF.

This clone was found a few times. The CDR3 protein is CASSFPEVGAFF. In DNA, the CDR3 is TGTGCCAGCAGTTTTCCGGAGGTTGGAGCTTTCTTT. This chain connects TRBV12-3 or TRBV12-4 to TRBJ1-1; D remains ambiguous. V was shortened by 3 bases and J by 10 bases, with 12 bases between the two germline ends. The CDR3 extends over 12 amino acids.

J is TRBJ1-5 and V is TRBV5-4, with D possibly TRBD1 on 5 matching bases. With 4 bases removed from V and 3 bases from J, the gap between germline ends came to 11 bases. CDR1 and CDR2 from the germline V gene are SGHNT and YYREEE (reference sequence). The CDR3 runs 14 residues. The CDR3 DNA follows: TGTGCCAGCAGCCTTGAGGGGTACAATCAGCCCCAGCATTTT. This gives the protein CASSLEGYNQPQHF. The full variable domain, completed using reference TRBV5-4 and TRBJ1-5, is ETGVTQSPTHLIKTRGQQVTLRCSSQSGHNTVSWYQQALGQGPQFIFQYYREEENGRGNFPPRFSGLQFPNYSSELNVNALELDDSALYLCASSLEGYNQPQHFGDGTRLSIL.